Below, 22 T cell receptor beta chains from the same sample are listed, as sequenced in a study of T cell changes during pregnancy in multiple sclerosis. Sequenced by immunoSEQ multiplex PCR; TCRdb stores in-frame clones only, minus some. The sample holds around 36,000 clones; around nine tenths are singletons and the top ten take 0.35% to 0.45%. Sample: CD4+ T cells from peripheral blood mononuclear cells, taken in the third trimester of pregnancy. These receptors were taken from a female donor with multiple sclerosis, enrolled in a pregnancy study.

The V gene is TRBV5-1, the J gene TRBJ2-5; 9 bases map to TRBD2. This CDR3 has 15 amino acids. In germline, CDR1 is SGHRS, CDR2 YFSETQ. V shed 4 bases and J 5 bases; nucleotides not matched to a gene: 9. Written as DNA, the CDR3 is TGCGCCAGCAGCACCACCGTAGCGGGAGTCGAGACCCAGTACTTC. Encoded protein: CASSTTVAGVETQYF.

The chain combines TRBV30 with TRBJ2-7, with 8 bases aligning to TRBD1. This CDR3 has 13 amino acids. The V gene end was trimmed by 7 bases and the J gene end by 2 bases; junction bases not matched to a gene: 7. The V gene's germline CDR1 is GTSNPN and CDR2 SVGIG (reference sequence). For the CDR3, the DNA is TGTGCCTCTTCCGGACAGGGCCCCTACGAGCAGTACTTC. It is translated as CASSGQGPYEQYF.

The chain combines TRBV19 with TRBJ2-7; 9 bases fit TRBD2. CDR1 LNHDA and CDR2 SQIVND come from the germline V gene (reference sequence). The CDR3 loop spans 14 amino acids. V was pared by 5 bases and J by 7 bases, with 9 bases of the junction left unmatched. In DNA form, the CDR3 reads TGTGCCAGTAGTTTGACTAGCGGCGGCCGTGAGCAGTACTTC. Its protein product is CASSLTSGGREQYF.

The chain has TRBV11-2 and TRBJ2-7, with 7 positions matching TRBD1. J lost 4 bases, V lost 2 bases, and 8 bases had no gene match. The CDR3 sequence is 15 residues long. Germline V CDR1 and CDR2: SGHAT, FQNNGV. The CDR3 nucleotides are TGTGCCAGCAGCTTACCCGGAGGACAGGCTTACGAGCAGTACTTC. Translated, it gives CASSLPGGQAYEQYF.

The gene calls are TRBV4-1 and TRBJ1-5, with 8 positions matching TRBD1. The CDR3 is 15 residues long. The V gene end was trimmed by 7 bases and the J gene end by 4 bases; junction bases not matched to a gene: 9. Germline V lookup: CDR1 MGHRA, CDR2 YSYEKL. The CDR3 is CASNSGQGNNQPQHF. The CDR3 DNA sequence: TGCGCCAGCAATAGCGGACAGGGAAATAATCAGCCCCAGCATTTT.

This clone is a singleton in its sample. This sequence joins TRBV19 and TRBJ1-2; D ambiguous. V was clipped by 4 bases and J by 8 bases, with 20 bases between them. The CDR3 runs to 15 residues. Germline V gene data show CDR1 as LNHDA and CDR2 as SQIVND (reference sequence). This CDR3 is CASSKAAAGGRGYTF. In nucleotides, the CDR3 is TGTGCCAGTAGTAAAGCGGCCGCCGGTGGAAGAGGCTACACCTTC.

This clone was counted once. The chain carries TRBV5-1 and TRBJ2-5, with D perhaps TRBD1 (5 bases). CDR1 SGHRS and CDR2 YFSETQ come from the germline V gene. CDR3 size: 14 residues. The V and J ends lost 0 bases and 3 bases respectively, with 9 bases between them. The CDR3 DNA reads as TGCGCCAGCAGCTTGGGAGAGGACAAAGAGACCCAGTACTTC. This encodes CASSLGEDKETQYF.

The V gene is TRBV5-4, the J gene TRBJ1-2; D not certain. The CDR3 loop spans 11 amino acids. Germline loops: CDR1 SGHNT, CDR2 YYREEE (reference sequence). V was pared by 4 bases and J by 6 bases, with 7 bases between. The CDR3 is CASSGGDGYTF. CDR3 nucleotide sequence: TGTGCCAGCAGCGGCGGGGATGGCTACACCTTC. Looking up the rest from reference TRBV5-4 and TRBJ1-2 gives the full variable domain: ETGVTQSPTHLIKTRGQQVTLRCSSQSGHNTVSWYQQALGQGPQFIFQYYREEENGRGNFPPRFSGLQFPNYSSELNVNALELDDSALYLCASSGGDGYTFGSGTRLTVV.

This sequence joins TRBV6-6 and TRBJ2-2; 7 positions agree with TRBD1. J gave up 4 bases and V 7 bases, and 12 bases lay outside the gene matches. In germline, CDR1 is MNHNY, CDR2 SVGAGI (reference sequence). This CDR3 is built from 16 residues. The DNA for the CDR3 is TGTGCCAGCACCCCATCGAGGGGGCTGTCCACCGGGGAGCTGTTTTTT. Translation: CASTPSRGLSTGELFF.

This clone was seen a single time. V and J are TRBV7-8 and TRBJ2-7; D gene unclear. The germline V and J ends were trimmed by 4 bases and 0 bases, with 19 bases remaining between them. The V gene's germline CDR1 is SGHVS and CDR2 FQNEAQ. The CDR3 covers 17 residues. As DNA, the CDR3 is TGTGCCAGCAGCTCAGAATTCGAGGAGAGAACCTCCTACGAGCAGTACTTC. Encoded protein: CASSSEFEERTSYEQYF.

The chain uses TRBV6-5 and TRBJ1-3; 8 positions agree with TRBD1. Germline-derived CDR1 and CDR2 are MNHEY and SVGAGI. J was trimmed by 3 bases and V by 2 bases; bases with no gene match: 3. This CDR3 contains 15 residues. In nucleotides, the CDR3 is TGTGCCAGCAGTTACGGGACAGGCTTTGGAAACACCATATATTTT. This translates into CASSYGTGFGNTIYF.

The gene calls are TRBV29-1 and TRBJ1-1, with 7 bases identical to TRBD1. The CDR3 has 13 amino acids. Germline V lookup: CDR1 SQVTM, CDR2 ANQGSEA. The DNA of the CDR3 is TGCACCATACGTAAGGGGGCGAGGACTGAAGCTTTCTTT. Residues: CTIRKGARTEAFF.

A single count supports this clone. The rearrangement joins TRBV29-1 to TRBJ2-7, with D possibly being TRBD1 (5 bases). Trimming took 4 bases from V and 0 from J, leaving 10 bases between them. The V gene's germline CDR1 is SQVTM and CDR2 ANQGSEA. The CDR3 has 13 amino acids. The CDR3 spells CSVVGVSSYEQYF. CDR3 sequence (DNA): TGCAGCGTTGTAGGGGTCAGCTCCTACGAGCAGTACTTC.

The rearrangement uses TRBV25-1 and TRBJ2-3; the D gene is possibly TRBD1 (6 bases). This CDR3 is 14 amino acids long. Germline V gene sequence: CDR1 MGHDK, CDR2 SYGVNS. The ends were cut back, 2 bases at V and 0 bases at J, with 6 bases in the middle. The DNA of the CDR3 is TGTGCCAGCAGTGAACAGGGGAGCACAGATACGCAGTATTTT. Translation gives CASSEQGSTDTQYF.

This chain joins TRBV19 and TRBJ1-1; the D is unclear. Germline V gives CDR1 LNHDA, CDR2 SQIVND (reference sequence). This CDR3 contains 14 residues. V was shortened by 3 bases and J by 0 bases, with 8 bases between the two germline ends. The CDR3 nucleotides read TGTGCCAGTAGTATTCTTACAGTGAACACTGAAGCTTTCTTT. Translating gives CASSILTVNTEAFF.

This chain connects TRBV18 to TRBJ2-2; D unclear. This CDR3 comprises 16 residues. Germline CDR1 and CDR2: KGHSH and LQKENI. Trimming took off 1 base at V and 0 bases at J, with 9 bases between the two ends. Here the CDR3 reads CASSPRSQTNTGELFF. DNA of the CDR3: TGTGCCAGCTCACCACGGTCGCAGACGAACACCGGGGAGCTGTTTTTT.

This chain uses TRBV7-2 with TRBJ1-4, with TRBD1 matching over 7 bases. This CDR3 has 14 residues. V shed 5 bases and J 7 bases; nucleotides not matched to a gene: 7. The germline CDR1 and CDR2 sequences are SGHTA and FQGNSA. CDR3 amino acids: CASSRDRTIEKLFF. As DNA, the CDR3 is TGTGCCAGCAGCAGGGACAGAACCATTGAAAAACTGTTTTTT.

The chain links TRBV10-3 to TRBJ2-7; 10 bases map to TRBD1. The CDR3 extends over 14 amino acids. Germline V gene sequence: CDR1 ENHRY, CDR2 SYGVKD. V lost 4 bases, J lost 2 bases, and 2 bases stayed unmatched. The chain's CDR3 is CAISGGTGAYEQYF. In DNA, the CDR3 is TGTGCCATCAGTGGCGGGACAGGGGCCTACGAGCAGTACTTC.

The genes are TRBV7-9 and TRBJ1-1; unclear D gene. Germline assignment: CDR1 SEHNR and CDR2 FQNEAQ (reference sequence). The CDR3 sequence is 13 residues long. The V end lost 2 bases, the J end lost 5 bases, and 9 bases lay between the germline ends. The CDR3 loop reads CASSLRRGTEAFF. The CDR3 bases are TGTGCCAGCAGCTTACGGCGGGGAACTGAAGCTTTCTTT.

CDR3 sequence reads: CASSFGQGGYGYGYTF. The CDR3 DNA reads TGCGCCAGCAGCTTCGGACAGGGGGGGTATGGCTATGGCTACACCTTC. The chain couples TRBV5-1 to TRBJ1-2; 10 nucleotides align to TRBD1. The CDR3 runs 16 residues. CDR1 SGHRS and CDR2 YFSETQ come from the germline V gene. V shed 2 bases, J shed 4 bases, and the junction held 8 bases outside the gene matches. Full variable domain (outside the CDR3, taken from reference TRBV5-1 and TRBJ1-2): KAGVTQTPRYLIKTRGQQVTLSCSPISGHRSVSWYQQTPGQGLQFLFEYFSETQRNKGNFPGRFSGRQFSNSRSEMNVSTLELGDSALYLCASSFGQGGYGYGYTFGSGTRLTVV.

The genes are TRBV18 and TRBJ2-7; TRBD2 might be the D (5 bases). The length of the CDR3 is 13 residues. The V and J ends lost 2 bases and 9 bases respectively, with 14 bases between them. In germline, CDR1 is KGHSH, CDR2 LQKENI. CDR3 loop: CASSPSGYEVQYF. CDR3 sequence (DNA): TGTGCCAGCTCACCATCGGGGTATGAGGTGCAGTACTTC.

This clone was counted a few times. The chain couples TRBV5-6 to TRBJ2-7; 7 positions match TRBD2. The CDR3 has 14 residues. Germline trimming cut 3 bases from V and 0 bases from J; bases unmatched to any gene: 3. Germline V gives CDR1 SGHDT, CDR2 YYEEEE. Here the CDR3 DNA reads TGTGCCAGCAGCTCTGGACTAGGCTCCTACGAGCAGTACTTC. This translates into CASSSGLGSYEQYF.